These 31 T cell receptor beta chains originate from one sample sequenced in a study of blood T cells in healthy people across ages. A second about 7 to 12 cycle PCR used barcoded and J-beta primers. TCRdb passed the 5' RACE reads through MiXCR, listing each CDR3 protein once. The profile covers around 780,000 distinct CDR3 sequences, with more than 55% appearing a single time and about 26% taken by the ten largest. Input material: blood. Every receptor here comes from a man in his forties or fifties in good health.

Regarding this clonotype: The junction departs from germline at one end; a sequencing error may be responsible. The V and J genes are TRBV28 and TRBJ2-5; weak D call: TRBD1 (6 bases). The CDR3 sequence is 15 residues long. From germline, CDR1 is MDHEN and CDR2 SYDVKM. CDR3 in DNA: TGTGCCACCAGTGATAAGACTCGAGGGGGAGAGACCCAGTACTTC. Residues: CATSDKTRGGETQYF.

This clonotype has more than one count but fewer than ten. The chain uses TRBV6-2 or TRBV6-3 and TRBJ2-5, with D tentatively TRBD1 (6 bases). The germline CDR1 and CDR2 sequences are MNHEY and SVGEGT. The CDR3 sequence is 14 residues long. The germline V and J ends were trimmed by 5 bases and 4 bases, with 14 bases remaining between them. The CDR3, as DNA: TGTGCCAGCAGTCCCGGGACAACCGGAGAGACCCAGTACTTC. The encoded protein is CASSPGTTGETQYF.

The table lists this clonotype with a few counts. This chain uses TRBV7-9 with TRBJ2-7; D could derive from TRBD1 or TRBD2 (6 bases each). The ends were cut back, 6 bases at V and 6 bases at J, with 24 bases in the middle. Germline lookup yields CDR1 SEHNR and CDR2 FQNEAQ (reference sequence). The CDR3 length is 16 residues. CDR3: CASSFGLAEGDFEQYF. The DNA of the CDR3 is TGTGCCAGCAGTTTCGGATTAGCGGAGGGGGACTTCGAGCAGTACTTC. Full variable domain (remainder filled in from reference TRBV7-9 and TRBJ2-7): DTGVSQNPRHKITKRGQNVTFRCDPISEHNRLYWYRQTLGQGPEFLTYFQNEAQLEKSRLLSDRFSAERPKGSFSTLEIQRTEQGDSAMYLCASSFGLAEGDFEQYFGPGTRLTVT.

V is TRBV20-1 and J is TRBJ2-5; maybe TRBD2 (6 bases). The CDR3 contains 13 residues. Germline V lookup: CDR1 DFQATT, CDR2 SNEGSKA (reference sequence). Trimming shortened V by 6 bases and J by 4 bases, and 15 bases separated the two germline ends. Here the CDR3 reads CSASTPGVETQYF. The CDR3, as DNA: TGCAGTGCCTCAACCCCGGGGGTAGAGACCCAGTACTTC.

The chain uses TRBV28 and TRBJ2-3, with 7 positions matching TRBD1. This CDR3 spans 15 amino acids. The trim removed 5 bases at V and 6 bases at J, leaving 11 bases unmatched. CDR1 and CDR2 from the germline V gene are MDHEN and SYDVKM. This chain's CDR3 is CASSPWETGHDTQYF. The DNA for the CDR3 is TGTGCCAGCAGTCCCTGGGAGACAGGGCATGATACGCAGTATTTT.

This clonotype was observed a handful of times. In nucleotides, the CDR3 is TGCAGCGTTGGGTCGGACGGTCAAGAGACCCAGTACTTC. This gives the protein CSVGSDGQETQYF. The V gene is TRBV29-1, the J gene TRBJ2-5; D gene ambiguous. V lost 4 bases and J lost 2, with 11 bases in between. The CDR3 spans 13 residues. CDR1 and CDR2 from the germline V gene are SQVTM and ANQGSEA.

In this sample, this clonotype turned up once. The chain has TRBV6-5 and TRBJ1-1; the D gene is possibly TRBD1 (6 bases). Germline CDR1 and CDR2: MNHEY and SVGAGI. The CDR3 has 16 amino acids. V lost 0 bases to trimming and J lost 0 bases, with 11 bases between them. The CDR3, as DNA: TGTGCCAGCAGTTACTCCTTCGGACAGATGAACACTGAAGCTTTCTTT. Translation: CASSYSFGQMNTEAFF.

This chain uses TRBV5-1 with TRBJ2-2; no reliable D call. The germline CDR1 and CDR2 sequences are SGHRS and YFSETQ. The CDR3 has 16 amino acids. The V and J ends lost 10 bases and 0 bases respectively, with 19 bases between them. This CDR3 is CAPRRPRNANTGELFF. CDR3 bases: TGCGCCCCCAGGCGCCCTAGAAACGCGAACACCGGGGAGCTGTTTTTT.

J is TRBJ1-1 and V is TRBV12-3 or TRBV12-4; D is unclear. CDR3 length: 14 amino acids. With 11 bases removed from V and 5 bases from J, the gap between germline ends came to 21 bases. The DNA of the CDR3 is TGTGCCTGCTGTTCTCCCGATAAGTTAACTGAAGCTTTCTTT. Residues: CACCSPDKLTEAFF.

The V call is TRBV7-2, the J call TRBJ2-7; 9 bases are a match to TRBD2. The germline CDR1 and CDR2 sequences are SGHTA and FQGNSA. The CDR3 contains 15 residues. V was pared by 3 bases and J by 3 bases, with 6 bases of the junction left unmatched. The CDR3: CASSFRTSEDYEQYF. For the CDR3, the DNA is TGTGCCAGCAGCTTCCGGACTAGCGAGGACTACGAGCAGTACTTC. The full variable domain, in which reference TRBV7-2 and TRBJ2-7 provide the parts outside the CDR3, is GAGVSQSPSNKVTEKGKDVELRCDPISGHTALYWYRQSLGQGLEFLIYFQGNSAPDKSGLPSDRFSAERTGGSVSTLTIQRTQQEDSAVYLCASSFRTSEDYEQYFGPGTRLTVT.

The rearrangement links TRBV9 to TRBJ1-2; no clear D gene. CDR1 and CDR2 (germline): SGDLS, YYNGEE. Trimming stripped 0 bases from V and 6 bases from J, with 12 bases between. The CDR3 has 14 amino acids. The CDR3 nucleotides read TGTGCCAGCAGCGTAGAGGGATTAACCGATGGCTACACCTTC. It encodes CASSVEGLTDGYTF.

The chain's CDR3 is CSASGDRVTDTQYF. The CDR3 DNA follows: TGCAGTGCTTCTGGGGACAGGGTGACAGATACGCAGTATTTT. J is TRBJ2-3 and V is TRBV20-1, with TRBD1 matching 9 bases. The CDR3 contains 14 residues. V lost 5 bases to trimming and J lost 3 bases; unmatched junction nucleotides: 6. The germline V gene encodes CDR1 DFQATT and CDR2 SNEGSKA (reference sequence).

This chain joins TRBV5-6 and TRBJ1-5, with 8 bases that match TRBD1. Germline CDR1 SGHDT, CDR2 YYEEEE. Losses at the gene ends were 4 bases for V and 2 bases for J; bases not matched to a gene: 5. CDR3 length equals 15 residues. In DNA, the CDR3 is TGTGCCAGCAGCGAAGGACAGGGCGGCAATCAGCCCCAGCATTTT. This sequence encodes CASSEGQGGNQPQHF.

This chain links TRBV19 with TRBJ2-3; D is uncertain. The V and J ends lost 2 bases and 0 bases respectively, with 6 bases between them. Per the germline V gene, CDR1 is LNHDA and CDR2 is SQIVND (reference sequence). There are 14 residues in the CDR3. DNA of the CDR3: TGTGCCAGTAGTATAAGGACGAGCACAGATACGCAGTATTTT. Protein product: CASSIRTSTDTQYF.

The rearrangement links TRBV7-2 to TRBJ2-3; weak D call: TRBD1 (6 bases). Germline assignment: CDR1 SGHTA and CDR2 FQGNSA. The germline V and J ends were trimmed by 3 bases and 2 bases, with 15 bases remaining between them. CDR3 length: 16 amino acids. This CDR3 is CASSLTTDRTTDTQYF. The CDR3 DNA reads as TGTGCCAGCAGCTTGACCACGGACAGAACCACAGATACGCAGTATTTT.

This clonotype has a handful of counts. The chain uses TRBV21-1 and TRBJ2-2; the table's D call, TRBD2, has no DNA check behind it. TRBV21-1 is recorded as a pseudogene. This CDR3 is built from 18 residues. CDR3 sequence: CASSKKKRDERDTGELFF. The DNA for the CDR3 is TGTGCCAGCAGCAAAAAAAAAAGGGACGAGCGGGACACCGGGGAGCTGTTTTTT.

The V gene is TRBV5-1, the J gene TRBJ2-1, with 8 bases identical to TRBD2. Unmatched junction bases numbered 5, after V lost 2 bases and J lost 4 bases. The CDR3 contains 15 residues. Germline V lookup: CDR1 SGHRS, CDR2 YFSETQ. For the CDR3, the DNA is TGCGCCAGCAGCTTACTAGCGGACCCTTACAATGAGCAGTTCTTC. Translation: CASSLLADPYNEQFF. The whole variable domain, remainder taken from reference TRBV5-1 and TRBJ2-1, is KAGVTQTPRYLIKTRGQQVTLSCSPISGHRSVSWYQQTPGQGLQFLFEYFSETQRNKGNFPGRFSGRQFSNSRSEMNVSTLELGDSALYLCASSLLADPYNEQFFGPGTRLTVL.

The rearrangement links TRBV9 to TRBJ2-1, with 8 bases that match TRBD1. The CDR3 is 17 residues long. Germline-derived CDR1 and CDR2 are SGDLS and YYNGEE. V lost 0 bases and J lost 4; bases outside the gene matches: 9. The CDR3 nucleotides read TGTGCCAGCAGCGTAGAGGGTTTGCAGGGGGCATACAATGAGCAGTTCTTC. It codes for CASSVEGLQGAYNEQFF.

The V and J genes are TRBV4-2 and TRBJ1-1; D is possibly TRBD1 (5 bases). V lost 1 base to trimming and J lost 5 bases, with 11 bases between them. The CDR3 totals 14 residues. Germline CDR1 LGHNA, CDR2 YNFKEQ. CDR3 in amino acids: CASSQARAVTEAFF. In nucleotides, the CDR3 is TGTGCCAGCAGCCAAGCCAGGGCGGTAACTGAAGCTTTCTTT.

This clonotype showed up just a few times. The chain joins TRBV25-1 to TRBJ2-7, with D possibly being TRBD1 (6 bases). The germline V gene encodes CDR1 MGHDK and CDR2 SYGVNS. The V gene lost 7 bases and the J gene lost 3 bases, with 13 bases spanning the gap. CDR3 length: 13 amino acids. In DNA, the CDR3 is TGTGCCAGCACGGACAGTCGAAGCTACGAGCAGTACTTC. It translates to CASTDSRSYEQYF.

This clonotype was detected a few times. V is TRBV12-3 or TRBV12-4 and J is TRBJ2-1; no firm D call. CDR3 length equals 13 residues. Trimming stripped 0 bases from V and 4 bases from J, with 4 bases between. This chain's CDR3 is CASSLAVYNEQFF. CDR3 sequence (DNA): TGTGCCAGCAGTTTAGCCGTTTACAATGAGCAGTTCTTC.

The chain links TRBV28 to TRBJ2-1; tentatively, D is TRBD1 (5 bases). CDR3 length equals 14 residues. Per germline, CDR1 MDHEN and CDR2 SYDVKM. Trimming took 5 bases from V and 7 from J, leaving 15 bases between them. The CDR3 nucleotides read TGTGCCAGCAGTCCAAGGGCCAAGGGGAATGAGCAGTTCTTC. Protein: CASSPRAKGNEQFF.

The genes are TRBV5-6 and TRBJ2-3; weak D call: TRBD2 (6 bases). This CDR3 spans 15 amino acids. Germline CDR1 reads SGHDT; CDR2 reads YYEEEE. Trimming shortened V by 4 bases and J by 3 bases, and 15 bases separated the two germline ends. Here the CDR3 DNA reads TGTGCCAGCAGCCATGGTGGAGGGCCGACAGATACGCAGTATTTT. Amino acid sequence: CASSHGGGPTDTQYF.

The genes are TRBV6-6 and TRBJ2-1, with 8 positions matching TRBD1. CDR1 and CDR2 from the germline V gene are MNHNY and SVGAGI (reference sequence). V shed 2 bases and J 5 bases; nucleotides not matched to a gene: 11. CDR3 length: 17 amino acids. The CDR3 DNA reads TGTGCCAGCAGTTACCGACCCCTTGACAGGGGAAACAATGAGCAGTTCTTC. This sequence encodes CASSYRPLDRGNNEQFF.

This sequence joins TRBV24-1 and TRBJ2-7; the D gene is possibly TRBD2 (6 bases). The length of the CDR3 is 12 residues. Trimming left V 9 bases short and J 7 bases short, with 15 bases between. Germline V gives CDR1 KGHDR, CDR2 SFDVKD. In nucleotides, the CDR3 is TGTGCCACCGGGCTAGCGTGGGGTGAGCAGTACTTC. Translated, it gives CATGLAWGEQYF.

V gene TRBV27 combines with J gene TRBJ1-1; D might be TRBD1 (6 bases). Germline V lookup: CDR1 MNHEY, CDR2 SMNVEV (reference sequence). This CDR3 has 17 amino acids. Between the trimmed V and J ends, which lost 5 bases and 1 base, there was a span of 20 bases. CDR3 sequence: CASSVTVTTGWNTEAFF. CDR3 bases: TGTGCCAGCAGTGTTACCGTTACCACAGGGTGGAACACTGAAGCTTTCTTT.

The V gene is TRBV7-2, the J gene TRBJ2-3; D is undetermined. Trimming shortened V by 3 bases and J by 3 bases, and 13 bases separated the two germline ends. From germline, CDR1 is SGHTA and CDR2 FQGNSA. The CDR3 is 15 residues long. The CDR3 DNA sequence: TGTGCCAGCAGCTTCAACAGCTTCCGGACAGATACGCAGTATTTT. Protein: CASSFNSFRTDTQYF. Using reference TRBV7-2 and TRBJ2-3 for the parts outside the CDR3, the full variable domain is GAGVSQSPSNKVTEKGKDVELRCDPISGHTALYWYRQSLGQGLEFLIYFQGNSAPDKSGLPSDRFSAERTGGSVSTLTIQRTQQEDSAVYLCASSFNSFRTDTQYFGPGTRLTVL.

The chain has TRBV6-2 or TRBV6-3 and TRBJ1-2, with D perhaps TRBD1 (6 bases). The CDR3 totals 15 residues. V lost 4 bases and J lost 2, with 14 bases in between. CDR1 is MNHEY, CDR2 SVGEGT, per germline. The DNA for the CDR3 is TGTGCCAGCAGTTCCTTCCTGGACAGCAACTATGGCTACACCTTC. Translated: CASSSFLDSNYGYTF.

The chain is built from TRBV20-1 and TRBJ2-5; 9 nucleotides agree with TRBD1. V lost 3 bases to trimming and J lost 7 bases; unmatched junction nucleotides: 6. Germline V gene data show CDR1 as DFQATT and CDR2 as SNEGSKA (reference sequence). The CDR3 covers 13 residues. This chain's CDR3 is CSARWTGDGTQYF. CDR3 bases: TGCAGTGCTAGGTGGACAGGGGACGGGACCCAGTACTTC.

The J gene is TRBJ2-3, the V gene TRBV15; perhaps TRBD2 as D (5 bases). The length of the CDR3 is 14 residues. V was trimmed by 5 bases and J by 1 base, leaving 10 bases between them. Germline loops: CDR1 LNHNV, CDR2 YYDKDF (reference sequence). For the CDR3, the DNA is TGTGCCACCAGCGGGGAAGCGGGCACAGATACGCAGTATTTT. This translates into CATSGEAGTDTQYF.

The chain employs TRBV3-1 and TRBJ1-2, with 10 bases identical to TRBD1. Unmatched junction bases numbered 11, after V lost 4 bases and J lost 6 bases. CDR3 length: 16 amino acids. The germline V gene encodes CDR1 LGHDT and CDR2 YNNKEL (reference sequence). The CDR3 region is CASSLSTDGTGDGYTF. The CDR3 DNA sequence: TGTGCCAGCAGCCTTTCAACCGACGGGACAGGGGATGGCTACACCTTC.